This T cell receptor (beta chain) was recorded in a study of tumor-infiltrating lymphocytes in primary liver carcinoma. Looking at the study overall: Male and female patients aged 30 to 69 years made up the cohort. Productive TCRbeta read yields ran from roughly 3.6 to 7.5 million per sample and were similar between tissues.

General study findings and limits: Top clones occupying all five tumor regions numbered only about 8-25%.

For each extraction, RNA and DNA were obtained together from 20-30 mg of unsorted bulk tissue. Primary liver carcinoma, confirmed by histopathology, was surgically resected. This CDR3 region has 13 residues. The researchers produced TCR beta cDNA from approximately 540 ng total RNA with a constant-region primer. Each TCR beta library was derived from three nested multiplex PCR rounds that employed slightly modified ARM-PCR. The two initial PCR rounds, nine to eleven cycles each, used TRBV1-TRBV30 forward and C-beta reverse primers. A single record per CDR3 protein comes from TCRdb applying MiXCR to the multiplex PCR reads. The sample comprises approximately 110,000 distinct CDR3 sequences, 64% of which are singletons, and 8.4% rests with the top ten. Of note for this clonotype: The antigen remains undetermined. Compared with germline, one end of the junction differs, possibly owing to a read error.

This chain connects TRBV12-3 or TRBV12-4 to TRBJ2-2; D assignment may be TRBD1 or TRBD2 (5 bases each). This receptor was taken from a woman aged 55 to 70 with primary liver carcinoma and hepatitis B virus infection. The sample consisted of liver tumor tissue from sampling region 3. Subset: tumor region T3, left-lateral pole. The DNA of the CDR3 is TGTGCCACCAGACCACAAGGGGCCGGGGAGCTCTTTTTT. Its protein is CATRPQGAGELFF.